Listed here are 18 T cell receptor beta chains from one sample, sequenced in a study of T cells after yellow fever vaccination. One entry per CDR3 protein results from TCRdb running MiXCR on the 5' RACE reads. The sample carries about 510,000 distinct CDR3 sequences, 21% recorded once. The material was PBMCs, obtained about 21 days after the first yellow fever vaccination. These receptors came from a man aged 18 to 30 who received the YFV17D yellow fever vaccine.

In its sample, this clonotype was seen a few times. The chain links TRBV27 to TRBJ2-3, with D possibly being TRBD1 (6 bases). CDR3 length equals 15 residues. Germline V CDR1 and CDR2: MNHEY, SMNVEV (reference sequence). Trimming took off 5 bases at V and 6 bases at J, with 18 bases between the two ends. The CDR3 here is CASSPVGLQGDTQYF. CDR3 in DNA: TGTGCCAGCAGTCCCGTCGGACTCCAGGGGGATACGCAGTATTTT.

Concerning this clonotype: A junction end diverges from the germline sequence, so it may reflect a read error. This chain links TRBV3-1 with TRBJ2-2; D remains unclear. The CDR3 loop spans 13 amino acids. Germline values: CDR1 LGHDT, CDR2 YNNKEL (reference sequence). CDR3 loop: CASSPTKTGELFF. CDR3 in DNA: TGTGCCAGCAGCCCGACGAAAACCGGGGAGCTGTTTTTT.

There are a few counts of this clonotype. The J gene is TRBJ2-3, the V gene TRBV7-2; 7 nucleotides align to TRBD2. This CDR3 has 15 residues. CDR1 and CDR2 from the germline V gene are SGHTA and FQGNSA. J was trimmed by 0 bases and V by 5 bases; bases with no gene match: 5. This chain's CDR3 is CASSKRGYSTDTQYF. CDR3 nucleotides: TGTGCCAGCAGCAAGCGGGGCTACAGCACAGATACGCAGTATTTT.

This chain uses TRBV7-8 with TRBJ2-3; 7 positions match TRBD2. The CDR3 is 13 amino acids. Germline values: CDR1 SGHVS, CDR2 FQNEAQ. V lost 9 bases to trimming and J lost 2 bases; unmatched junction nucleotides: 5. Here the CDR3 reads CASMGLNTDTQYF. CDR3 coding DNA: TGTGCCAGTATGGGACTAAACACAGATACGCAGTATTTT.

The chain has TRBV7-2 and TRBJ2-7, with 7 positions matching TRBD2. V was pared by 2 bases and J by 3 bases, with 10 bases of the junction left unmatched. Germline V CDR1 and CDR2: SGHTA, FQGNSA. CDR3 length: 16 amino acids. The DNA of the CDR3 is TGTGCCAGCAGCTTACAGGCTAGCGGTTCCCTCTACGAGCAGTACTTC. It translates to CASSLQASGSLYEQYF.

V usage is TRBV9 and J usage is TRBJ2-7, with 8 bases matching TRBD1. Trimming cost V 0 bases and J 3 bases; bases outside gene matches: 8. CDR1 and CDR2 from the germline V gene are SGDLS and YYNGEE. This CDR3 comprises 16 residues. The CDR3 nucleotides are TGTGCCAGCAGCGTAGTAGAGACAGGGGAAGTCTACGAGCAGTACGTC. Its protein product is CASSVVETGEVYEQYV.

The V and J genes are TRBV6-1 and TRBJ1-1, with 7 bases that match TRBD1. CDR3 size: 14 residues. With 6 bases clipped from V and 1 base from J, the junction kept 5 bases outside the gene matches. The V gene's germline CDR1 is MNHNS and CDR2 SASEGT. As DNA, the CDR3 is TGTGCCAGCAGACGCAGACAGGGGAACACTGAAGCTTTCTTT. Amino acids: CASRRRQGNTEAFF.

In this sample, this clonotype turned up a few times. The rearrangement links TRBV12-3 or TRBV12-4 to TRBJ1-2, with 8 bases identical to TRBD1. Trimming removed 4 bases from V and 8 bases from J; junction bases left unmatched: 12. The CDR3 spans 15 residues. DNA of the CDR3: TGTGCCAGCAGTTACCGGACAGGGATGGTAGGCGGCTACACCTTC. Its protein product is CASSYRTGMVGGYTF.

This clonotype occurred many times. The chain couples TRBV7-2 to TRBJ2-1; TRBD2 agrees at 14 bases. Unmatched junction bases numbered 5, after V lost 1 base and J lost 9 bases. Germline V gene data show CDR1 as SGHTA and CDR2 as FQGNSA. This CDR3 contains 16 residues. The CDR3 coding sequence is TGTGCCAGCAGCTTAGATGGACTAGCGGGGGGCAGTGAGCAGTTCTTC. Protein sequence: CASSLDGLAGGSEQFF.

V is TRBV27 and J is TRBJ1-2, with D possibly matching TRBD1 (5 bases). Germline CDR1 MNHEY, CDR2 SMNVEV (reference sequence). The CDR3 length is 13 residues. V dropped 3 bases and J dropped 6 bases, with 11 bases sitting between them. The CDR3 reads CASSFGGEDGYTF. As DNA, the CDR3 is TGTGCCAGCAGTTTCGGGGGGGAGGATGGCTACACCTTC.

This clonotype was seen a few times. The gene calls are TRBV12-3 or TRBV12-4 and TRBJ2-7; possibly TRBD2 for D (7 bases). V shed 6 bases and J shed 6 bases, with 15 bases lying between them. The length of the CDR3 is 13 residues. Here the CDR3 reads CASRLGGAPEQYF. Here the CDR3 DNA reads TGTGCCAGCAGACTAGGGGGGGCCCCCGAGCAGTACTTC.

The chain couples TRBV20-1 to TRBJ2-7; D is uncertain. The CDR3 totals 13 residues. The germline gives CDR1 DFQATT, CDR2 SNEGSKA (reference sequence). Trimming stripped 2 bases from V and 0 bases from J, with 8 bases between. The CDR3 bases are TGCAGTGCTAGACGTCCGGACTCCTACGAGCAGTACTTC. This encodes CSARRPDSYEQYF.

The chain has TRBV20-1 and TRBJ2-5, with a weak D call TRBD1 (5 bases). The CDR3 loop spans 15 amino acids. Trimming cost V 0 bases and J 2 bases, with 13 bases left between them. Germline V CDR1 and CDR2: DFQATT, SNEGSKA (reference sequence). CDR3 in DNA: TGCAGTGCTAGAGATGGGCCCTCAGGGCAAGAGACCCAGTACTTC. Its translation is CSARDGPSGQETQYF.

This clonotype is a singleton in its sample. The chain carries TRBV11-2 and TRBJ2-7; 7 positions match TRBD1. The germline V gene encodes CDR1 SGHAT and CDR2 FQNNGV. V lost 5 bases, J lost 6 bases, and 13 bases stayed unmatched. This CDR3 has 15 residues. CDR3: CASSQQGSYGGEQYV. CDR3 DNA: TGTGCCAGCAGCCAACAGGGGAGTTATGGCGGCGAGCAGTACGTC.

This clonotype was seen a few times. The V gene is TRBV12-3 or TRBV12-4, the J gene TRBJ2-3, with D perhaps matching TRBD2 (5 bases). The CDR3 is 11 amino acids. V was clipped by 6 bases and J by 6 bases, with 7 bases between them. The CDR3 sequence: CASRTGDTQYF. In DNA form, the CDR3 reads TGTGCCAGCAGAACGGGGGATACGCAGTATTTT.

This clonotype was detected only a few times. The chain recombines TRBV4-1 with TRBJ2-7; maybe TRBD1 (5 bases). The length of the CDR3 is 15 residues. Germline lookup yields CDR1 MGHRA and CDR2 YSYEKL. Trimming cost V 0 bases and J 6 bases, with 15 bases left between them. Here the CDR3 reads CASSQEPPGRGEQYF. CDR3 in DNA: TGCGCCAGCAGCCAAGAACCCCCGGGTAGGGGCGAGCAGTACTTC.

This clonotype was seen a handful of times. This chain connects TRBV10-1 to TRBJ2-7; TRBD1 is a possible D gene (5 bases). Trimming pared 3 bases from V and 4 bases from J, leaving 13 bases between. Germline-derived CDR1 and CDR2 are WNHNN and SYGVQD (reference sequence). The CDR3 consists of 14 residues. CDR3 coding DNA: TGCGCCAGCAGTGAAGCTGGACACTCTTACGAGCAGTACTTC. This gives the protein CASSEAGHSYEQYF.

The chain recombines TRBV7-9 with TRBJ1-2; D unclear. The CDR3 sequence is 15 residues long. Germline lookup yields CDR1 SEHNR and CDR2 FQNEAQ (reference sequence). Between the trimmed V and J ends, which lost 2 bases and 8 bases, there was a span of 18 bases. The CDR3 spells CASSLTDRTIRGYTF. The CDR3 DNA follows: TGTGCCAGCAGCTTAACCGACCGGACGATTAGGGGCTACACCTTC.